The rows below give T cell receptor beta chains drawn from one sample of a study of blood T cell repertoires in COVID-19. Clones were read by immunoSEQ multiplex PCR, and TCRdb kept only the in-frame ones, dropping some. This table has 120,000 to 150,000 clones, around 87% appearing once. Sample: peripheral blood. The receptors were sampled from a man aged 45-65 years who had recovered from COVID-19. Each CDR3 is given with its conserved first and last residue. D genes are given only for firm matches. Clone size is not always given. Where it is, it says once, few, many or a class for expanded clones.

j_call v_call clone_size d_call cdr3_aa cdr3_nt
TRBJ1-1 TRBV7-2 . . CASSLSLLGATEAFF TGTGCCAGCAGCCTCTCCCTCTTAGGGGCCACTGAAGCTTTCTTT
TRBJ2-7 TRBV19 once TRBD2 CASSSREGYEQYF TGTGCCAGTAGTTCCAGGGAGGGGTACGAGCAGTACTTC
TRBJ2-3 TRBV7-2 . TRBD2 CASSQTSGGLTDTQYF TGTGCCAGCAGCCAGACTAGCGGGGGCCTAACAGATACGCAGTATTTT
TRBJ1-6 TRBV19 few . CASSMGLYNSPLHF TGTGCCAGTAGTATGGGACTCTATAATTCACCCCTCCACTTT
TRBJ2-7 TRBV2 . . CASSEMDSQYF TGTGCCAGCAGTGAAATGGACAGTCAGTACTTC
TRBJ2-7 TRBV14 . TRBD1 CASSHPTGSEQYF TGTGCCAGCAGCCACCCGACAGGGTCCGAGCAGTACTTC
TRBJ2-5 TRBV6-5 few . CASSRDMTETQYF TGTGCCAGCAGTCGGGACATGACGGAGACCCAGTACTTC
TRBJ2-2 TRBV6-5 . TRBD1 CASSYSRTGNTGELFF TGTGCCAGCAGTTACTCGAGGACAGGCAACACCGGGGAGCTGTTTTTT
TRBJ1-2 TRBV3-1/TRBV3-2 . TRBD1 CASSHGTGDGYTF TGTGCCAGCAGCCATGGGACAGGGGATGGCTACACCTTC
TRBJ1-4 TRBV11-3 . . CASSARVLEKLFF TGTGCCAGCAGCGCCCGGGTTCTTGAAAAACTGTTTTTT
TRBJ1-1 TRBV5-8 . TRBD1 CASSSGQGTWEKAFF TGTGCCAGCAGCAGTGGACAGGGGACATGGGAGAAAGCTTTCTTT
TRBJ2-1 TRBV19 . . CAAGAEIYNEQFF TGTGCCGCGGGGGCGGAAATATACAATGAGCAGTTCTTC
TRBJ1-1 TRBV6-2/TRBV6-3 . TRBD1 CASSYPDRGNTEAFF TGTGCCAGCAGTTACCCCGACAGGGGGAACACTGAAGCTTTCTTT
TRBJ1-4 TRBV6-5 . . CASSYSSAGEKLFF TGTGCCAGCAGTTACTCGAGTGCGGGTGAAAAACTGTTTTTT
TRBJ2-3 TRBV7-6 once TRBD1 CASSPLVRQGVQTDTQYF TGTGCCAGCAGCCCTCTTGTCCGACAGGGGGTTCAAACAGATACGCAGTATTTT
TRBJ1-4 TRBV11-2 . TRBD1 CASSAGGQATNEKLFF TGTGCCAGCAGCGCCGGAGGACAGGCAACTAATGAAAAACTGTTTTTT
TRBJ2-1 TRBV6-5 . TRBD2 CASRGELAGGEQFF TGTGCCAGCAGGGGCGAGTTAGCGGGGGGGGAGCAGTTCTTC
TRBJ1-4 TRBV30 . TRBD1 CAWRTGTGNEKLFF TGTGCCTGGAGAACCGGGACAGGCAATGAAAAACTGTTTTTT
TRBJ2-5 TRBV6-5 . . CASSTGNQETQYF TGTGCCAGCAGTACAGGGAATCAGGAGACCCAGTACTTC
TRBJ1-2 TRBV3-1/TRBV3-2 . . CASSQVMGRGELYGYTF TGTGCCAGCAGCCAAGTGATGGGCAGGGGCGAGCTCTATGGCTACACCTTC
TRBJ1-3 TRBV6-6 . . CASSYSAVRAGNTIYF TGTGCCAGCAGTTACTCTGCGGTGCGGGCAGGAAACACCATATATTTT
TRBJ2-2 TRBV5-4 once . CASSLSQGSIGELFF TGTGCCAGCAGCTTGTCGCAGGGTAGTATCGGGGAGCTGTTTTTT
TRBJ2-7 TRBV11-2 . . CASSQGVGYEQYF TGTGCCAGCAGTCAAGGGGTTGGTTACGAGCAGTACTTC
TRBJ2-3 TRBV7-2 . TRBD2 CASRRGGLFNTQYF TGTGCCAGCAGGCGGGGGGGCCTTTTTAATACGCAGTATTTT
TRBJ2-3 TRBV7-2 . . CASSLVLAGTDTQYF TGTGCCAGCAGCTTAGTACTAGCAGGCACAGATACGCAGTATTTT
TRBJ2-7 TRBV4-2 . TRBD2 CASSQGTSGGTVFVYEQYF TGTGCCAGCAGCCAAGGGACTAGCGGGGGGACCGTTTTTGTCTACGAGCAGTACTTC
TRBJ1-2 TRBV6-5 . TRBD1 CASSYGYRGRNYGYTF TGTGCCAGCAGTTACGGGTACAGGGGGCGTAACTATGGCTACACCTTC
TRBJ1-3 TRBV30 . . CAWSGGGTGNTIYF TGTGCCTGGAGTGGCGGGGGCACTGGAAACACCATATATTTT
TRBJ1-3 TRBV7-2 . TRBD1 CASSRQGAGDTIYF TGTGCCAGCAGTCGCCAGGGGGCTGGTGACACCATATATTTT
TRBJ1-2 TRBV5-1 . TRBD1 CASSTRTGVLTSLNYGYTF TGCGCCAGCAGCACTCGGACAGGGGTCCTTACCTCCCTCAACTATGGCTACACCTTC
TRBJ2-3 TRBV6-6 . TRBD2 CASSKGLAKSDTQYF TGTGCCAGCAGTAAGGGACTAGCGAAGTCAGATACGCAGTATTTT
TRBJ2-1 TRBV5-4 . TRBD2 CASSIGASGGQAYNEQFF TGTGCCAGCAGTATAGGGGCTAGCGGGGGGCAGGCCTACAATGAGCAGTTCTTC
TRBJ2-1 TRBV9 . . CASREDSYNEQFF TGTGCCAGCAGGGAAGACAGCTACAATGAGCAGTTCTTC
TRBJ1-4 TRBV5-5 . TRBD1 CASSFPGGEKLFF TGTGCCAGCAGCTTTCCAGGGGGAGAAAAACTGTTTTTT
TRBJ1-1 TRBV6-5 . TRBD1 CASRTGEWFTEAFF TGTGCCAGCAGGACAGGGGAATGGTTCACTGAAGCTTTCTTT
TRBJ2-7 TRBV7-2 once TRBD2 CASSLVTSGVHEQYF TGTGCCAGCAGCTTAGTGACTAGCGGGGTCCACGAGCAGTACTTC
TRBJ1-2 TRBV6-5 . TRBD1 CASSYGDSSYGYTF TGTGCCAGCAGTTACGGGGACAGCTCTTATGGCTACACCTTC
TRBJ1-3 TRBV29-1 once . CSVKQVSGNTIYF TGCAGCGTAAAACAGGTTTCTGGAAACACCATATATTTT
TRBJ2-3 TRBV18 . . CASSPIQGFTDTQYF TGTGCCAGCTCACCAATCCAGGGGTTTACAGATACGCAGTATTTT
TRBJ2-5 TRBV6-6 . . CASSYPGLAQETQYF TGTGCCAGCAGTTACCCTGGGCTAGCGCAAGAGACCCAGTACTTC
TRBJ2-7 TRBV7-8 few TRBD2 CASSSGGSYEQYF TGTGCCAGCAGCTCGGGGGGCTCCTACGAGCAGTACTTC
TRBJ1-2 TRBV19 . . CASTRQESNYGYTF TGTGCCAGTACCCGACAGGAGTCTAACTATGGCTACACCTTC
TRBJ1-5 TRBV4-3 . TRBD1 CASSQGFTGARESQHF TGCGCCAGCAGCCAAGGGTTTACAGGGGCCCGTGAGTCCCAGCATTTT
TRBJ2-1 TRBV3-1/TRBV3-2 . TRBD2 CASRGGGGSSYNEQFF TGTGCCAGCCGGGGCGGCGGGGGGAGCTCCTACAATGAGCAGTTCTTC